This is a list of T cell receptor beta chains from one sample in a study of T-cell memory formation after mild COVID-19. TCRdb re-called the 5' RACE reads through MiXCR, storing one row per CDR3 protein. The sample lists about 240,000 distinct CDR3 sequences, approximately 9% occurring once. The sample consisted of PBMCs or a T cell subset sorted from them (not recorded which). These receptors were taken from a man aged 18 to 30 who had mild COVID-19 (a few samples of this study predate the infection). Cell type and time point are not known. CDR3s include the opening cysteine and the closing phenylalanine or tryptophan. D genes are given only for firm matches. Rows may omit the clone size; those that give it use once, few, many or a size class.

V gene	J gene	D gene	clone size	CDR3 protein	CDR3 DNA
TRBV7-2	TRBJ2-1	-	few	CASSSLTYNEQFF	TGTGCCAGCAGCTCCCTGACCTACAATGAGCAGTTCTTC
TRBV4-1	TRBJ2-1	TRBD2	-	CASSPGTSGGAIYNEQFF	TGCGCCAGCAGCCCCGGGACTAGCGGGGGGGCCATCTACAATGAGCAGTTCTTC
TRBV24-1	TRBJ1-5	TRBD1	-	CATGQGNQPQHF	TGTGCCACCGGACAGGGGAATCAGCCCCAGCATTTT
TRBV29-1	TRBJ2-7	-	many	CSVVRAGALASYEQYF	TGCAGCGTTGTCCGGGCGGGGGCCCTCGCGTCCTACGAGCAGTACTTC
TRBV7-2	TRBJ2-4	TRBD2	many	CASSVGLAGGNIQYF	TGTGCCAGCAGCGTCGGACTAGCGGGGGGAAACATTCAGTACTTC
TRBV7-3	TRBJ2-2	TRBD2	-	CASKPGGDGTGELFF	TGTGCCAGCAAACCGGGGGGAGATGGCACCGGGGAGCTGTTTTTT
TRBV7-2	TRBJ1-1	TRBD1	few	CASREGATTEAFF	TGTGCCAGCAGGGAGGGGGCGACCACTGAAGCTTTCTTT
TRBV15	TRBJ2-6	-	-	CATRNRASGANVLTF	TGTGCCACCAGAAACAGGGCCTCTGGGGCCAACGTCCTGACTTTC
TRBV5-1	TRBJ1-2	-	-	CASSLEAGNYGYTF	TGCGCCAGCAGCTTGGAGGCAGGCAACTATGGCTACACCTTC
TRBV7-6	TRBJ2-6	TRBD1	few	CASVESGGRVSGANVLTF	TGTGCCAGCGTCGAGTCAGGGGGCCGAGTATCCGGGGCCAACGTCCTGACTTTC
TRBV3-1	TRBJ2-6	-	-	CASSEVALWGSGANVLTF	TGTGCCAGCAGCGAAGTGGCTCTCTGGGGGTCTGGGGCCAACGTCCTGACTTTC
TRBV4-1	TRBJ2-5	-	many	CASSQDSRLGETQYF	TGCGCCAGCAGCCAAGATTCTCGACTCGGCGAGACCCAGTACTTC
TRBV5-1	TRBJ1-2	TRBD1	few	CASRGQGARGYTF	TGCGCCAGCAGAGGACAGGGGGCGCGTGGCTACACCTTC
TRBV29-1	TRBJ2-7	-	few	CSVARGSPDEQYF	TGCAGCGTCGCAAGGGGATCCCCCGACGAGCAGTACTTC
TRBV9	TRBJ1-3	-	many	CASSWTVGNTIYF	TGTGCCAGCAGCTGGACAGTTGGAAACACCATATATTTT
TRBV20-1	TRBJ2-7	-	-	CSARRTETYEQYF	TGCAGTGCTCGGAGGACCGAAACCTACGAGCAGTACTTC
TRBV20-1	TRBJ2-5	-	few	CSVGPEAGGETQYF	TGCAGTGTTGGTCCAGAGGCCGGGGGCGAGACCCAGTACTTC
TRBV6-2/TRBV6-3	TRBJ1-1	TRBD1	few	CASSYRTGWTEAFF	TGTGCCAGCAGTTACCGGACAGGGTGGACTGAAGCTTTCTTT
TRBV20-1	TRBJ2-5	-	many	CSAIRETQYF	TGCAGTGCGATCAGAGAGACCCAGTACTTC
TRBV7-3	TRBJ1-1	-	many	CASSFSPGNTEAFF	TGTGCCAGCAGCTTTAGCCCAGGGAACACTGAAGCTTTCTTT
TRBV9	TRBJ1-5	-	-	CASSGTGRVNQPQHF	TGTGCCAGCAGCGGCACAGGGAGAGTGAATCAGCCCCAGCATTTT
TRBV9	TRBJ2-1	TRBD1	many	CASSVGPGRTGILNEQFF	TGTGCCAGCAGCGTGGGTCCTGGGAGGACAGGGATACTCAATGAGCAGTTCTTC
TRBV29-1	TRBJ2-2	-	-	CSVRDPGELFF	TGCAGCGTCAGAGATCCCGGGGAGCTGTTTTTT
TRBV7-2	TRBJ2-5	-	many	CASSFQGGGETQYF	TGTGCCAGCAGCTTCCAGGGGGGCGGGGAGACCCAGTACTTC
TRBV20-1	TRBJ2-2	-	few	CSASRGKGNTGELFF	TGCAGTGCTAGTAGGGGGAAGGGGAACACCGGGGAGCTGTTTTTT
TRBV6-5	TRBJ2-5	-	-	CASSTKRYQETQYF	TGTGCCAGCAGCACGAAAAGGTACCAAGAGACCCAGTACTTC
TRBV4-3	TRBJ2-4	-	-	CASSQDVWNIQYF	TGCGCCAGCAGCCAAGACGTGTGGAACATTCAGTACTTC
TRBV12-3/TRBV12-4	TRBJ1-1	-	few	CASSAWGRVNTEAFF	TGTGCCAGCAGTGCGTGGGGGCGAGTGAACACTGAAGCTTTCTTT
TRBV6-2/TRBV6-3	TRBJ2-1	TRBD2	-	CASSYGLAVYNEQFF	TGTGCCAGCAGTTACGGACTAGCGGTTTACAATGAGCAGTTCTTC
TRBV7-3	TRBJ2-2	TRBD1	many	CASSQPKGQGTGELFF	TGTGCCAGCAGTCAACCTAAGGGACAGGGGACCGGGGAGCTGTTTTTT
TRBV5-1	TRBJ1-1	-	-	CASSPGGREAFF	TGCGCCAGCAGCCCAGGAGGGAGGGAAGCTTTCTTT
TRBV5-8	TRBJ2-1	-	-	CASSLFRLRNDEQFF	TGTGCCAGCAGCTTGTTCAGGTTAAGGAACGATGAGCAGTTCTTC
TRBV7-2	TRBJ2-1	-	-	CASSLASTGRYNEQFF	TGTGCCAGCAGCTTAGCGTCGACAGGGAGGTACAATGAGCAGTTCTTC
TRBV9	TRBJ2-7	-	few	CASSVAGDLSYEQYF	TGTGCCAGCAGCGTAGCTGGGGACCTTTCCTACGAGCAGTACTTC
TRBV2	TRBJ2-5	-	many	CASRDQGETQYF	TGTGCCAGCAGAGATCAAGGGGAGACCCAGTACTTC
TRBV10-3	TRBJ2-3	-	-	CAIRAIGTDTQYF	TGTGCCATCAGGGCAATCGGCACAGATACGCAGTATTTT
TRBV4-1	TRBJ1-1	-	-	CASSAPDGLASAEAFF	TGCGCCAGCAGCGCGCCGGATGGTTTGGCCAGTGCTGAAGCTTTCTTT
TRBV19	TRBJ1-5	-	few	CASTPGQPQHF	TGTGCCAGTACCCCGGGGCAGCCCCAGCATTTT
TRBV6-5	TRBJ2-3	TRBD1	-	CASSSPTGGSADTQYF	TGTGCCAGCAGTTCTCCGACAGGGGGAAGCGCAGATACGCAGTATTTT
TRBV5-5	TRBJ1-2	TRBD1	few	CASSFSGGARGYTF	TGTGCCAGCAGCTTCTCAGGGGGCGCGAGGGGCTACACCTTC
TRBV5-1	TRBJ1-4	TRBD1	many	CASSLGTGINEKLFF	TGCGCCAGCAGCTTGGGGACAGGGATAAATGAAAAACTGTTTTTT
TRBV7-2	TRBJ1-5	TRBD1	-	CASSLGQGGGQPQHF	TGTGCCAGCAGCCTGGGACAGGGTGGCGGACAGCCCCAGCATTTT
TRBV5-1	TRBJ2-1	-	-	CASSSQGYHNEQFF	TGCGCCAGCAGCTCCCAGGGTTACCACAATGAGCAGTTCTTC
TRBV7-2	TRBJ2-4	-	few	CASSHYLGIQYF	TGTGCCAGCAGCCACTACCTTGGCATTCAGTACTTC
TRBV6-1	TRBJ2-3	TRBD2	-	CASSEVSGRGTDTQYF	TGTGCCAGCAGTGAAGTATCCGGGAGGGGGACAGATACGCAGTATTTT
TRBV6-5	TRBJ2-6	TRBD1	few	CASSYGTGFSGANVLTF	TGTGCCAGCAGTTACGGGACAGGATTCTCTGGGGCCAACGTCCTGACTTTC
TRBV12-3/TRBV12-4	TRBJ2-5	TRBD1	few	CASSLASGGTETQYF	TGTGCCAGCAGTTTGGCGTCAGGGGGCACTGAGACCCAGTACTTC
TRBV7-6	TRBJ2-2	-	many	CASGGQNSGELFF	TGTGCCAGCGGGGGGCAAAACTCCGGGGAGCTGTTTTTT
TRBV6-1	TRBJ1-3	-	few	CASSVITGGPIYF	TGTGCCAGCAGTGTTATTACGGGGGGACCCATATATTTT
TRBV20-1	TRBJ2-3	TRBD1	few	CSASDPGTGEDTQYF	TGCAGTGCTAGCGACCCCGGGACAGGGGAGGATACGCAGTATTTT
TRBV7-2	TRBJ2-3	TRBD2	-	CASSLGGLVTGDTQYF	TGTGCCAGCAGCTTGGGGGGACTAGTTACAGGAGATACGCAGTATTTT
TRBV5-4	TRBJ1-4	-	-	CASSQGTALGEKLFF	TGTGCCAGCAGCCAAGGGACCGCGCTGGGTGAAAAACTGTTTTTT
TRBV20-1	TRBJ1-2	-	-	CSARDLTGNYGYTF	TGCAGTGCTAGAGATTTGACGGGGAACTATGGCTACACCTTC
TRBV6-5	TRBJ1-1	TRBD1	many	CASTGGQGRLTEAFF	TGTGCCAGCACCGGGGGACAGGGGAGGTTAACTGAAGCTTTCTTT